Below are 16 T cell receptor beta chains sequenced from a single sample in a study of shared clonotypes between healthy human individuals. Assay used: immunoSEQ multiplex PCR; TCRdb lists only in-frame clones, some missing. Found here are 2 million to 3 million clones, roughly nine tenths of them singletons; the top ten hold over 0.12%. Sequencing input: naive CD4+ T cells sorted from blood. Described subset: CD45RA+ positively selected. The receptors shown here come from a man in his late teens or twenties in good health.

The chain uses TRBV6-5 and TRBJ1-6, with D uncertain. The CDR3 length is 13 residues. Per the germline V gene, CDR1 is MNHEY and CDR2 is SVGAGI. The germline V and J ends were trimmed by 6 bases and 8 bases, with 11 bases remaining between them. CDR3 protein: CASSLESYSPLHF. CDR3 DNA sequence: TGTGCCAGCAGCCTGGAGAGCTATTCACCCCTCCACTTT.

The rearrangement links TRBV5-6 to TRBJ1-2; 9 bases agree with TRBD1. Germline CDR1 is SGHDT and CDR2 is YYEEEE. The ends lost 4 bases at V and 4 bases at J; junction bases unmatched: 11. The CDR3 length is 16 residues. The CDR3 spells CASSEPDRGPLYGYTF. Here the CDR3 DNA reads TGTGCCAGCAGCGAACCGGACAGGGGACCCCTCTATGGCTACACCTTC.

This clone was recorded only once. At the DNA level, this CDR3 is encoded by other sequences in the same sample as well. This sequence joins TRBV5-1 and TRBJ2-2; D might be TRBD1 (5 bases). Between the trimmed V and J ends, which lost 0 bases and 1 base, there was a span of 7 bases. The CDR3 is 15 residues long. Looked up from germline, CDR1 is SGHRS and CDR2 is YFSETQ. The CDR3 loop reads CASSLGQLNTGELFF. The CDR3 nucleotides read TGCGCCAGCAGCTTGGGACAGCTGAACACCGGGGAGCTGTTTTTT.

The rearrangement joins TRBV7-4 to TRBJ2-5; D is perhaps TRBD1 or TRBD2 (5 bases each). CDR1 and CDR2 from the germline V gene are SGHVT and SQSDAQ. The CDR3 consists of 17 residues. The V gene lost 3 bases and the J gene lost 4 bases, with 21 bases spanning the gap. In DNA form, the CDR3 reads TGTGCCAGCAGCTTGACAAGAGGGGCCAGGGATGGAGAGACCCAGTACTTC. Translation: CASSLTRGARDGETQYF.

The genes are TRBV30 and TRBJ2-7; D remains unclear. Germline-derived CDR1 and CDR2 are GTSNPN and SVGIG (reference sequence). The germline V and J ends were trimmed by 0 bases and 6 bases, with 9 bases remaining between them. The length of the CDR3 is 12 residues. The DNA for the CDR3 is TGTGCCTGGAGTGTACGGCGCAGCGAGCAGTACTTC. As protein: CAWSVRRSEQYF.

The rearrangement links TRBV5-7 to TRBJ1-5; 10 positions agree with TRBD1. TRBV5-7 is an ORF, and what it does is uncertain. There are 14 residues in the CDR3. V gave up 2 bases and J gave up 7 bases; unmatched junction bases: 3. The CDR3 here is CASSFRDRGQPQHF. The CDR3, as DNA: TGTGCCAGCAGCTTCCGGGACAGGGGACAGCCCCAGCATTTT.

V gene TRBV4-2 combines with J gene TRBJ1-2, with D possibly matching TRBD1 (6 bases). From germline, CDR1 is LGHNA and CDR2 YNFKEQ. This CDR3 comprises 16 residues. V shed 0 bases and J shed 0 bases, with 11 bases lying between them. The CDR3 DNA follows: TGTGCCAGCAGCCAAGAGTGGACAGCGACTAACTATGGCTACACCTTC. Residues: CASSQEWTATNYGYTF.

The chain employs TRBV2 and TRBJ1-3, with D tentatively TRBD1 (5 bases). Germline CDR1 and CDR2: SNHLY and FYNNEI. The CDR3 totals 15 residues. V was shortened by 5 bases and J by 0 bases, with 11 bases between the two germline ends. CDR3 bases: TGTGCCAGCAGTCGGGACTTGAGCTCTGGAAACACCATATATTTT. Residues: CASSRDLSSGNTIYF.

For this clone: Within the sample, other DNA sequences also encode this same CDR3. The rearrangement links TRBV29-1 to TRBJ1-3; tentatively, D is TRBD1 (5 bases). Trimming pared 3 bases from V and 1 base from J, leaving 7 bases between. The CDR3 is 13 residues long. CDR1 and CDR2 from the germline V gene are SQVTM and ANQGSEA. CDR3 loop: CSVDSGSGNTIYF. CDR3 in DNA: TGCAGCGTTGACTCAGGGTCTGGAAACACCATATATTTT. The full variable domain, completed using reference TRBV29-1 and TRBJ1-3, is SAVISQKPSRDICQRGTSLTIQCQVDSQVTMMFWYRQQPGQSLTLIATANQGSEATYESGFVIDKFPISRPNLTFSTLTVSNMSPEDSSIYLCSVDSGSGNTIYFGEGSWLTVV.

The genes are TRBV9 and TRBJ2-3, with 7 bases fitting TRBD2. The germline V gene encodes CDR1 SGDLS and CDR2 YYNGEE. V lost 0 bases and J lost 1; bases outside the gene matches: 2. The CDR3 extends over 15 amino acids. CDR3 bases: TGTGCCAGCAGCGTAGGGACTAGGGGCACAGATACGCAGTATTTT. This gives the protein CASSVGTRGTDTQYF.

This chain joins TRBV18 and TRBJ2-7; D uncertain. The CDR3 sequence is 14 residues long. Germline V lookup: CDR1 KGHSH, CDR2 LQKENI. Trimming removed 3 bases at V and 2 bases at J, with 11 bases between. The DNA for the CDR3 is TGTGCCAGCTCACCTGACGGGTCCACCTACGAGCAGTACTTC. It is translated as CASSPDGSTYEQYF. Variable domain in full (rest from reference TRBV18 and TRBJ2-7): NAGVMQNPRHLVRRRGQEARLRCSPMKGHSHVYWYRQLPEEGLKFMVYLQKENIIDESGMPKERFSAEFPKEGPSILRIQQVVRGDSAAYFCASSPDGSTYEQYFGPGTRLTVT.

The CDR3 sequence: CATSSRQGGYEQYF. In DNA form, the CDR3 reads TGTGCCACCAGCAGCAGACAGGGGGGCTACGAGCAGTACTTC. The chain has TRBV15 and TRBJ2-7, with 9 bases fitting TRBD1. With V trimmed by 3 bases and J by 3 bases, 3 bases remained unmatched. CDR1 and CDR2 (germline): LNHNV, YYDKDF (reference sequence). The CDR3 has 14 residues.

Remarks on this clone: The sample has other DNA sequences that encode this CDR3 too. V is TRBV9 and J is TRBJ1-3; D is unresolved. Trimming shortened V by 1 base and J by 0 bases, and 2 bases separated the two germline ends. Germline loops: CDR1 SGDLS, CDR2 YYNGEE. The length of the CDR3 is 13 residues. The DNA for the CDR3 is TGTGCCAGCAGCGTAAACTCTGGAAACACCATATATTTT. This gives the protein CASSVNSGNTIYF. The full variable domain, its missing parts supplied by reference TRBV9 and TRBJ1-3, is DSGVTQTPKHLITATGQRVTLRCSPRSGDLSVYWYQQSLDQGLQFLIQYYNGEERAKGNILERFSAQQFPDLHSELNLSSLELGDSALYFCASSVNSGNTIYFGEGSWLTVV.

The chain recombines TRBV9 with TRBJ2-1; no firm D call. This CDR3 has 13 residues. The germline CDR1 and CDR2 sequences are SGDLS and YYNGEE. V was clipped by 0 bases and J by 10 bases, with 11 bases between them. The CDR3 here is CASSVAGRAEQFF. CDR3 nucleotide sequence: TGTGCCAGCAGCGTAGCTGGAAGAGCGGAGCAGTTCTTC.

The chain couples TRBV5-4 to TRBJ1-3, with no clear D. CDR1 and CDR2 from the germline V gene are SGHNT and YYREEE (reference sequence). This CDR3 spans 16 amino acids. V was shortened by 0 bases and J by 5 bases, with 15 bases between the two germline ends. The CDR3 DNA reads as TGTGCCAGCAGCTTGGCCTTGAGGGTAAGGAGAAACACCATATATTTT. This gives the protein CASSLALRVRRNTIYF.

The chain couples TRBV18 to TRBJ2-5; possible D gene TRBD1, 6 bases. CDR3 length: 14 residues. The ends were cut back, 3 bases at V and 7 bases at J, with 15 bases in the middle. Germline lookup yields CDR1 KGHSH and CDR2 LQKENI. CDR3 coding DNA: TGTGCCAGCTCACCCGGGACACCTGGGGGGACCCAGTACTTC. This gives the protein CASSPGTPGGTQYF.